The 29 T cell receptor beta chains in this list originate from one sample, sequenced in a study of T cell responses to AZD1222 COVID-19 vaccine. Produced via immunoSEQ multiplex PCR; TCRdb's table is partial and in-frame only. Of about 76,000 clones listed, around nine tenths were seen once; the top ten hold 4.7%. This specimen consisted of peripheral blood, obtained on day 0 of MenACWY control vaccination. These receptors were taken from an adult in good health.

The genes are TRBV5-1 and TRBJ2-1; D remains ambiguous. V dropped 0 bases and J dropped 7 bases, with 8 bases sitting between them. Germline V gene data show CDR1 as SGHRS and CDR2 as YFSETQ. This CDR3 is built from 13 residues. This chain's CDR3 is CASSLGSVNEQFF. CDR3 nucleotide sequence: TGCGCCAGCAGCTTGGGGTCCGTTAATGAGCAGTTCTTC.

The chain carries TRBV5-6 and TRBJ2-2; D may be TRBD2 (5 bases). Germline V gene sequence: CDR1 SGHDT, CDR2 YYEEEE. The CDR3 is made up of 13 amino acids. Between the trimmed V and J ends, which lost 0 bases and 5 bases, there was a span of 5 bases. CDR3 bases: TGTGCCAGCAGCTTGGCGGGGACCGGGGAGCTGTTTTTT. Its protein is CASSLAGTGELFF. Complete variable domain (other parts from reference TRBV5-6 and TRBJ2-2): DAGVTQSPTHLIKTRGQQVTLRCSPKSGHDTVSWYQQALGQGPQFIFQYYEEEERQRGNFPDRFSGHQFPNYSSELNVNALLLGDSALYLCASSLAGTGELFFGEGSRLTVL.

This clone was observed a single time. The gene calls are TRBV19 and TRBJ2-4; D gene unclear. The CDR3 length is 14 residues. Trimming removed 3 bases at V and 8 bases at J, with 14 bases between. Germline V gene lookup returns CDR1 LNHDA and CDR2 SQIVND (reference sequence). CDR3 sequence reads: CASSIFLQKDIQYF. CDR3 in DNA: TGTGCCAGTAGTATTTTCCTTCAGAAAGACATTCAGTACTTC.

The rearrangement joins TRBV7-9 to TRBJ2-7; 8 nucleotides agree with TRBD1. The junction had 9 bases not matched to a gene; V was cut back by 4 bases and J by 7 bases. There are 14 residues in the CDR3. Per the germline V gene, CDR1 is SEHNR and CDR2 is FQNEAQ (reference sequence). The CDR3 DNA reads TGTGCCAGCAGCTCACCGGGACAGGTGCCGGAGCAGTACTTC. Translation gives CASSSPGQVPEQYF.

This clone was counted a few times. The V call is TRBV27, the J call TRBJ1-1, with D tentatively TRBD1 (5 bases). The germline V gene has CDR1 MNHEY and CDR2 SMNVEV (reference sequence). The CDR3 has 13 residues. V lost 8 bases and J 5 bases, leaving 15 bases between the germline ends. The chain's CDR3 is CASSGTGPTEAFF. For the CDR3, the DNA is TGTGCCAGCTCCGGGACGGGACCGACTGAAGCTTTCTTT.

This chain uses TRBV6-5 with TRBJ2-1; D unclear. The CDR3 has 15 amino acids. CDR1 MNHEY and CDR2 SVGAGI come from the germline V gene. The ends were cut back, 5 bases at V and 2 bases at J, with 13 bases in the middle. DNA of the CDR3: TGTGCCAGCAGTCCCCGGTGGGGTCCCTACAATGAGCAGTTCTTC. It specifies CASSPRWGPYNEQFF.

The chain is built from TRBV28 and TRBJ1-6; a possible D gene is TRBD1 (6 bases). V dropped 6 bases and J dropped 6 bases, with 18 bases sitting between them. Germline loops: CDR1 MDHEN, CDR2 SYDVKM. This CDR3 contains 16 residues. For the CDR3, the DNA is TGTGCCAGCAGAGGATACAGGGTGGCAGCTAATTCACCCCTCCACTTT. Protein product: CASRGYRVAANSPLHF.

The V and J genes are TRBV28 and TRBJ1-1; 9 bases align to TRBD1. The CDR3 consists of 16 residues. Germline V lookup: CDR1 MDHEN, CDR2 SYDVKM. V lost 5 bases, J lost 0 bases, and 7 bases stayed unmatched. CDR3 residues: CASSRTGVRVNTEAFF. Here the CDR3 DNA reads TGTGCCAGCAGTCGGACAGGGGTAAGGGTGAACACTGAAGCTTTCTTT.

The chain combines TRBV6-5 with TRBJ1-1; D is perhaps TRBD1 (5 bases). V was pared by 6 bases and J by 0 bases, with 11 bases between. The CDR3 sequence is 14 residues long. Germline CDR1 reads MNHEY; CDR2 reads SVGAGI. The chain's CDR3 is CASRVGTMNTEAFF. CDR3 in DNA: TGTGCCAGCAGGGTCGGGACGATGAACACTGAAGCTTTCTTT.

The chain has TRBV7-3 and TRBJ2-7; a weak D match, TRBD1 (7 bases). V lost 6 bases and J 3 bases, leaving 18 bases between the germline ends. This CDR3 has 15 amino acids. Per germline, CDR1 SGHTA and CDR2 FQGTGA. The CDR3 protein is CASSRVRGQLYEQYF. The DNA of the CDR3 is TGTGCCAGCAGTAGGGTGCGGGGACAGCTCTACGAGCAGTACTTC.

CDR3 residues: CASSQDFPREYQETQYF. CDR3 sequence (DNA): TGTGCCAGCAGCCAAGATTTCCCCAGGGAATACCAAGAGACCCAGTACTTC. The rearrangement joins TRBV3-1 (or the pseudogene TRBV3-2) to TRBJ2-5; D is perhaps TRBD1 (5 bases). The CDR3 extends over 17 amino acids. Germline assignment: CDR1 LGHDT and CDR2 YNNKEL (reference sequence). V was cut by 0 bases and J by 0 bases, with 14 bases left in between.

This clone was observed a handful of times. The chain couples TRBV4-1 to TRBJ1-5, with D tentatively TRBD1 (6 bases). Trimming left V 4 bases short and J 1 base short, with 11 bases between. The CDR3 has 15 amino acids. CDR1 is MGHRA, CDR2 YSYEKL, per germline. CDR3 amino acids: CASSRGQQSNQPQHF. The CDR3 DNA is TGCGCCAGCAGCCGGGGGCAGCAGAGCAATCAGCCCCAGCATTTT.

This clone occurred once. Other DNA sequences in this specimen translate into the identical CDR3. The rearrangement links TRBV6-5 to TRBJ1-1; D is undetermined. V lost 6 bases and J 0 bases, leaving 5 bases between the germline ends. CDR3 size: 12 residues. Germline lookup yields CDR1 MNHEY and CDR2 SVGAGI. CDR3 in DNA: TGTGCCAGCAGCCGACTGAACACTGAAGCTTTCTTT. Translated, it gives CASSRLNTEAFF.

The chain couples TRBV28 to TRBJ2-5; 7 bases align to TRBD1. The germline V gene encodes CDR1 MDHEN and CDR2 SYDVKM. The ends lost 1 base at V and 2 bases at J; junction bases unmatched: 7. This CDR3 has 16 residues. In DNA, the CDR3 is TGTGCCAGCAGTTTATACTTGGCCAGGGGGCAAGAGACCCAGTACTTC. Amino acids: CASSLYLARGQETQYF. The entire variable domain, with the rest obtained from reference TRBV28 and TRBJ2-5, is as follows: DVKVTQSSRYLVKRTGEKVFLECVQDMDHENMFWYRQDPGLGLRLIYFSYDVKMKEKGDIPEGYSVSREKKERFSLILESASTNQTSMYLCASSLYLARGQETQYFGPGTRLLVL.

V is TRBV7-2 and J is TRBJ2-1, with a possible D match to TRBD1 (7 bases). The V and J ends lost 1 base and 4 bases respectively, with 11 bases between them. Germline V lookup: CDR1 SGHTA, CDR2 FQGNSA. The CDR3 is 15 amino acids. The CDR3, as DNA: TGTGCCAGCAGCTTAGGGCAGGGGGGATACAATGAGCAGTTCTTC. Protein product: CASSLGQGGYNEQFF.

The sample holds one count of this clone. The chain combines TRBV9 with TRBJ1-1; no firm D call. Germline loops: CDR1 SGDLS, CDR2 YYNGEE. Trimming left V 3 bases short and J 4 bases short, with 7 bases between. This CDR3 is built from 12 residues. As DNA, the CDR3 is TGTGCCAGCAGCGCAACAGCCACTGAAGCTTTCTTT. It translates to CASSATATEAFF.

The chain joins TRBV7-2 to TRBJ2-3, with TRBD2 matching over 8 bases. With V trimmed by 2 bases and J by 2 bases, 9 bases remained unmatched. The CDR3 extends over 17 amino acids. The germline gives CDR1 SGHTA, CDR2 FQGNSA. CDR3 bases: TGTGCCAGCAGCTTATTCGGTCTAGCGGGCACCACAGATACGCAGTATTTT. Residues: CASSLFGLAGTTDTQYF. The complete variable domain, with remaining parts taken from reference TRBV7-2 and TRBJ2-3, reads GAGVSQSPSNKVTEKGKDVELRCDPISGHTALYWYRQSLGQGLEFLIYFQGNSAPDKSGLPSDRFSAERTGGSVSTLTIQRTQQEDSAVYLCASSLFGLAGTTDTQYFGPGTRLTVL.

The V gene is TRBV27, the J gene TRBJ2-7; the D gene is possibly TRBD1 (5 bases). This CDR3 has 15 amino acids. The germline CDR1 and CDR2 sequences are MNHEY and SMNVEV (reference sequence). The V and J ends lost 6 bases and 2 bases respectively, with 17 bases between them. The CDR3 reads CASRSSGTGPYEQYF. CDR3 DNA: TGTGCCAGCAGATCCTCCGGTACAGGACCCTACGAGCAGTACTTC.

The chain uses TRBV4-2 and TRBJ2-3, with D tentatively TRBD2 (6 bases). CDR3 length: 18 amino acids. The V end lost 0 bases, the J end lost 3 bases, and 19 bases lay between the germline ends. Germline V gene data show CDR1 as LGHNA and CDR2 as YNFKEQ. CDR3 sequence: CASSQETAGPSKTDTQYF. DNA for the CDR3: TGTGCCAGCAGCCAAGAAACAGCGGGCCCCTCCAAGACAGATACGCAGTATTTT.

The gene calls are TRBV6-5 and TRBJ2-1, with TRBD2 matching 11 bases. The germline CDR1 and CDR2 sequences are MNHEY and SVGAGI. The CDR3 contains 15 residues. V shed 4 bases and J 7 bases; nucleotides not matched to a gene: 6. The CDR3 is CASSLAGGPVNEQFF. DNA for the CDR3: TGTGCCAGCAGTTTAGCGGGAGGGCCGGTGAATGAGCAGTTCTTC.

The chain links TRBV11-2 to TRBJ2-7, with D possibly matching TRBD2 (6 bases). Trimming stripped 3 bases from V and 1 base from J, with 10 bases between. The CDR3 sequence is 14 residues long. The V gene's germline CDR1 is SGHAT and CDR2 FQNNGV. The DNA of the CDR3 is TGTGCCAGCAGCTTCCGCCGGGAGTCCTACGAGCAGTACTTC. This codes for CASSFRRESYEQYF. The entire variable domain, with the rest obtained from reference TRBV11-2 and TRBJ2-7, is as follows: EAGVAQSPRYKIIEKRQSVAFWCNPISGHATLYWYQQILGQGPKLLIQFQNNGVVDDSQLPKDRFSAERLKGVDSTLKIQPAKLEDSAVYLCASSFRRESYEQYFGPGTRLTVT.

The chain carries TRBV7-2 and TRBJ1-1, with D maybe TRBD1 (6 bases). V lost 5 bases and J 4 bases, leaving 14 bases between the germline ends. CDR3 size: 14 residues. Germline-derived CDR1 and CDR2 are SGHTA and FQGNSA. CDR3 bases: TGTGCCAGCAGCCACAACAGGGCTCTCACTGAAGCTTTCTTT. Amino acid sequence: CASSHNRALTEAFF.

The count of this clone is one. This rearrangement joins TRBV19 to TRBJ2-3; 10 nucleotides agree with TRBD2. Germline CDR1 LNHDA, CDR2 SQIVND (reference sequence). V lost 5 bases, J lost 5 bases, and 10 bases stayed unmatched. The CDR3 loop spans 16 amino acids. The CDR3 region has the DNA TGTGCCAGTAGTTCCCGTGCTAGCGGGAGTAAAGATACGCAGTATTTT. Translating it yields CASSSRASGSKDTQYF.

The chain is built from TRBV4-3 and TRBJ2-4, with no clear D. CDR3 length equals 18 residues. Germline CDR1 reads LGHNA; CDR2 reads YSLEER. The V end lost 1 base, the J end lost 5 bases, and 21 bases lay between the germline ends. CDR3 in DNA: TGCGCCAGCAGCCAAGCTCCTTCATTCCGATCTTCACAAAACATTCAGTACTTC. Encoded protein: CASSQAPSFRSSQNIQYF.

This clone was seen only once. DNA of the CDR3: TGTGCCAGCAGCCCCGGGACTAGCGGGAGTGGTGAGCAGTTCTTC. It yields the protein CASSPGTSGSGEQFF. This chain joins TRBV27 and TRBJ2-1; 14 bases are shared with TRBD2. The CDR3 loop spans 15 amino acids. The germline V gene encodes CDR1 MNHEY and CDR2 SMNVEV (reference sequence). V lost 6 bases to trimming and J lost 9 bases; unmatched junction nucleotides: 7.

CDR3 protein: CASSWGNQPQHF. The CDR3 nucleotides are TGTGCCAGCAGCTGGGGCAATCAGCCCCAGCATTTT. V usage is TRBV3-1 (or the pseudogene TRBV3-2) and J usage is TRBJ1-5; D gene ambiguous. The V end was cut by 5 bases, the J end by 2 bases, with 4 bases between. The CDR3 extends over 12 amino acids. Germline V gene data show CDR1 as LGHDT and CDR2 as YNNKEL (reference sequence).

The rearrangement links TRBV9 to TRBJ2-1, with D hard to call. With 4 bases removed from V and 7 bases from J, the gap between germline ends came to 15 bases. Per the germline V gene, CDR1 is SGDLS and CDR2 is YYNGEE. The CDR3 runs to 14 residues. The CDR3 protein is CASSPFDGGNEQFF. The CDR3 DNA reads TGTGCCAGCAGCCCTTTTGACGGTGGGAATGAGCAGTTCTTC.

V usage is TRBV13 and J usage is TRBJ2-1; 9 bases match TRBD2. The CDR3 loop spans 14 amino acids. The germline gives CDR1 PRHDT, CDR2 FYEKMQ (reference sequence). After removal of 9 bases from V and 6 bases from J, the junction contained 9 bases not matched to a gene. The CDR3 DNA is TGTGCCAGTCTCCTGGCGGGAGGGACCAATGAGCAGTTCTTC. It translates to CASLLAGGTNEQFF.

This clone was observed a handful of times. The chain has TRBV29-1 and TRBJ2-1; D unresolved. Looked up from germline, CDR1 is SQVTM and CDR2 is ANQGSEA. Deletions cut 3 bases from V and 3 bases from J, with 18 bases between. The CDR3 length is 16 residues. The CDR3 DNA is TGCAGCGTTGATCTTGGTTCACCCCGGAGCTACAATGAGCAGTTCTTC. It translates to CSVDLGSPRSYNEQFF.